These 15 T cell receptor beta chains came from one sample sequenced in a study of Graves' ophthalmopathy and Graves' hyperthyroidism. The authors amplified TCR beta CDR3 regions, and they did so from RNA transcripts for repertoire sequencing. An initial RT-PCR round employing HTBI primers preceded a second-round multiplex PCR. TCRdb independently ran MiXCR on the multiplex PCR reads; one entry per CDR3 protein. The sample has 57,000 or so distinct CDR3 sequences; 45% to 55% are singletons. The sample consisted of peripheral blood. These TCRs come from an adult woman with Graves' ophthalmopathy.

This clonotype occurred once. The V call is TRBV11-2, the J call TRBJ1-4, with D maybe TRBD1 (5 bases). Trimming removed 1 base from V and 7 bases from J, with 10 bases in between. The CDR3 runs to 14 residues. The germline gives CDR1 SGHAT, CDR2 FQNNGV. The chain's CDR3 is CASSLGGTSEKLFF. CDR3 DNA: TGTGCCAGCAGCTTAGGGGGCACAAGTGAAAAACTGTTTTTT.

In the case of this clonotype: A single base separates this from a much larger clone, so it may be a read error. The V and J genes are TRBV6-5 and TRBJ1-2; D is unclear. This CDR3 region has 13 residues. Germline CDR1 MNHEY, CDR2 SVGAGI. The CDR3 here is CASSLVSNYGCTF. The DNA for the CDR3 is TGTGCCAGCAGTTTGGTTTCTAACTATGGCTGCACCTTC.

This clonotype was counted many times. The chain has TRBV9 and TRBJ2-7, with 9 bases aligning to TRBD1. Trimming at V came to 3 bases and at J to 2 bases, leaving 6 bases not matched to a gene. The CDR3 length is 15 residues. Germline V lookup: CDR1 SGDLS, CDR2 YYNGEE. The CDR3 loop reads CASSAGQGRTYEQYF. DNA of the CDR3: TGTGCCAGCAGCGCTGGACAGGGGAGGACCTACGAGCAGTACTTC.

This clonotype has a count of ten or more. This chain joins TRBV7-8 and TRBJ1-5; TRBD1 might be the D (6 bases). Trimming removed 3 bases at V and 6 bases at J, with 15 bases between. The germline V gene has CDR1 SGHVS and CDR2 FQNEAQ. The CDR3 contains 15 residues. The CDR3 sequence: CASSLNRVGSQPQHF. CDR3 sequence (DNA): TGTGCCAGCAGCTTGAACAGGGTAGGGAGTCAGCCCCAGCATTTT.

This clonotype has at least ten counts. This chain connects TRBV20-1 to TRBJ2-1; possible D gene TRBD2, 6 bases. The CDR3 totals 16 residues. V lost 1 base, J lost 0 bases, and 13 bases lay in between. Germline CDR1 reads DFQATT; CDR2 reads SNEGSKA (reference sequence). The CDR3 loop is CSARAGSGSSYNEQFF. Here the CDR3 DNA reads TGCAGTGCTAGAGCTGGTAGCGGTAGCTCCTACAATGAGCAGTTCTTC.

On this clonotype: Compared with germline, one end of the junction differs, possibly owing to a read error. The chain is built from TRBV5-6 and TRBJ1-5, with TRBD1 matching over 9 bases. The germline V gene has CDR1 SGHDT and CDR2 YYEEEE. This CDR3 is built from 15 residues. CDR3 sequence reads: CANSLTGGIKQPQHF. CDR3 nucleotide sequence: TGTGCCAACAGCCTTACAGGGGGCATCAAGCAGCCCCAGCATTTT.

This clonotype came up many times. V gene TRBV6-2 or TRBV6-3 combines with J gene TRBJ2-2; 8 nucleotides match TRBD2. The CDR3 sequence is 14 residues long. Germline V gene sequence: CDR1 MNHEY, CDR2 SVGEGT. The CDR3 coding sequence is TGTGCTAGCCGGGTAGCGGGGTACACCGGGGAGCTGTTTTTT. Its translation: CASRVAGYTGELFF.

This chain joins TRBV19 and TRBJ2-7; D tentatively fits TRBD1 or TRBD2 (6 bases each). CDR1 and CDR2 from the germline V gene are LNHDA and SQIVND (reference sequence). V dropped 5 bases and J dropped 3 bases, with 11 bases sitting between them. The CDR3 has 13 amino acids. In nucleotides, the CDR3 is TGTGCCAGTAGTTCACAGGGAGGCTACGAGCAGTACTTC. It is translated as CASSSQGGYEQYF.

A word on this clonotype: Because the CDR3's place on the DNA is in doubt, the DNA is left out and the CDR3 is given as listed by TCRdb. The gene calls are TRBV10-3 and TRBJ2-5; the table's D call, TRBD1, has no DNA check behind it. Germline CDR1 ENHRY, CDR2 SYGVKD. Including both end residues, the CDR3 is 21 amino acids long. CDR3 residues: CAIKADRGREKLFFGSGTQNF.

Regarding this clonotype: One junction end does not reproduce the germline sequence, and a read error may be involved. V and J are TRBV7-2 and TRBJ2-1; D might be TRBD1 or TRBD2, each matching 5 bases. CDR3 length equals 15 residues. Germline CDR1 and CDR2: SGHTA and FQGNSA. CDR3 nucleotide sequence: TGTGCCAGCAGAGTTATGGTTGGGGGTTACACTGAGCAGTTCTTC. Translation gives CASRVMVGGYTEQFF.

There are many counts of this clonotype. The chain combines TRBV12-3 or TRBV12-4 with TRBJ2-1; TRBD2 matches at 11 bases. This CDR3 has 15 amino acids. V shed 5 bases and J 6 bases; nucleotides not matched to a gene: 6. The CDR3 DNA reads TGTGCCAGCAGTCCGTTTAGCGGGAGGGCCAATGAGCAGTTCTTC. Translated, it gives CASSPFSGRANEQFF.

This clonotype was observed at least ten times. This may be a read error: a much more frequent sequence differs by one nucleotide. For the CDR3, the DNA is TGCAGTGCTAGATGGCCGGACAGGGGGTCCGCCTACGAGCAGTACTTC. Amino acid sequence: CSARWPDRGSAYEQYF. V and J are TRBV20-1 and TRBJ2-7; 10 nucleotides align to TRBD1. The CDR3 is made up of 16 amino acids. Germline V gives CDR1 DFQATT, CDR2 SNEGSKA (reference sequence). V lost 2 bases, J lost 2 bases, and 9 bases stayed unmatched.

This clonotype appeared once. The junction departs from the called germline gene at one end, perhaps through a read error. V is TRBV12-3 or TRBV12-4 and J is TRBJ2-3; the D gene could be TRBD1 or TRBD2 (5 bases each). CDR3 length: 14 residues. Here the CDR3 reads CANRITGWADTQCF. The CDR3 nucleotides are TGTGCCAACAGGATCACGGGGTGGGCAGATACGCAGTGTTTT.

The gene calls are TRBV7-2 and TRBJ1-6; possible D gene TRBD1, 6 bases. The germline CDR1 and CDR2 sequences are SGHTA and FQGNSA. The V and J ends lost 1 base and 14 bases respectively, with 21 bases between them. The CDR3 has 16 residues. CDR3 sequence reads: CASSLVPGHWFETLHF. As DNA, the CDR3 is TGTGCCAGCAGCTTAGTCCCGGGACACTGGTTTGAGACCCTCCACTTT.

This clonotype came up once. The chain recombines TRBV6-6 with TRBJ2-7; possibly TRBD2 for D (6 bases). Trimming cost V 6 bases and J 0 bases, with 15 bases left between them. Germline CDR1 reads MNHNY; CDR2 reads SVGAGI (reference sequence). This CDR3 is built from 15 residues. CDR3 sequence: CASSPLEGSSYEQYF. CDR3 DNA: TGTGCCAGCAGCCCATTGGAGGGGAGCTCCTACGAGCAGTACTTC.